Below are 17 T cell receptor beta chains sequenced from a single sample in a study of control samples from healthy donors and cancer patients. Data came from immunoSEQ multiplex PCR; TCRdb stores just in-frame clones and leaves some out. The sample comprises 120,000 to 150,000 clones, approximately 92% of which are singletons, and 3% to 4% rests with the top ten. Sequenced sample: blood. These receptors came from a man aged 25-45 years in good health.

V and J are TRBV27 and TRBJ1-6; the match to TRBD1 covers 10 bases. Germline CDR1 is MNHEY and CDR2 is SMNVEV (reference sequence). After removal of 4 bases from V and 6 bases from J, the junction contained 3 bases not matched to a gene. This CDR3 is 15 amino acids long. This chain's CDR3 is CASSWDRGGNSPLHF. As DNA, the CDR3 is TGTGCCAGCAGTTGGGACAGGGGCGGTAATTCACCCCTCCACTTT.

In nucleotides, the CDR3 is TGTGCCAGCAGCTCCGGGACTAGCGGTTACAATGAGCAGTTCTTC. This codes for CASSSGTSGYNEQFF. The rearrangement links TRBV5-4 to TRBJ2-1, with 11 bases lining up with TRBD2. CDR3 size: 15 residues. V trimming: 3 bases; J trimming: 4 bases; junction bases outside the gene matches: 3. Germline V lookup: CDR1 SGHNT, CDR2 YYREEE (reference sequence).

The chain couples TRBV14 to TRBJ1-2; tentative D call: TRBD1 (5 bases). Germline values: CDR1 SGHDN, CDR2 FVKESK. The CDR3 has 14 residues. V dropped 1 base and J dropped 6 bases, with 12 bases sitting between them. The CDR3 DNA reads as TGTGCCAGCAGCCAAGTCCGGGGCCTGAATGGCTACACCTTC. Translated, it gives CASSQVRGLNGYTF.

The chain combines TRBV2 with TRBJ2-2; TRBD2 matches at 7 bases. The CDR3 runs to 15 residues. With 4 bases clipped from V and 5 bases from J, the junction kept 7 bases outside the gene matches. Germline CDR1 SNHLY, CDR2 FYNNEI. The CDR3 DNA reads TGTGCCAGCAGTGCGGAGGGGAGGGGAACCGGGGAGCTGTTTTTT. Residues: CASSAEGRGTGELFF.

The rearrangement uses TRBV6-1 and TRBJ2-7, with 10 bases aligning to TRBD2. Germline CDR1 reads MNHNS; CDR2 reads SASEGT. Trimming cost V 3 bases and J 2 bases; bases outside gene matches: 7. The CDR3 covers 16 residues. The CDR3 DNA follows: TGTGCCAGCAGTGAGCTACGACTAGCGGGCCCCTACGAGCAGTACTTC. Protein product: CASSELRLAGPYEQYF.

This clone was seen only once. Germline is not matched at one junction end, which may reflect a read error. This chain links TRBV24-1 with TRBJ1-2; no reliable D call. The CDR3 sequence is 11 residues long. Germline CDR1 and CDR2: KGHDR and SFDVKD. The CDR3 sequence: CATNDGYGYTF. The CDR3 coding sequence is TGTGCCACCAATGATGGGTATGGCTACACCTTC.

The V gene is TRBV3-1 (or the pseudogene TRBV3-2), the J gene TRBJ2-7; 8 bases map to TRBD1. The CDR3 has 15 amino acids. Looked up from germline, CDR1 is LGHDT and CDR2 is YNNKEL (reference sequence). V was pared by 3 bases and J by 6 bases, with 10 bases of the junction left unmatched. Here the CDR3 reads CASSQNGQGWSEQYF. The DNA for the CDR3 is TGTGCCAGCAGCCAGAACGGACAGGGTTGGAGCGAGCAGTACTTC.

V is TRBV4-1 and J is TRBJ1-2; D may be TRBD1 (6 bases). CDR1 and CDR2 (germline): MGHRA, YSYEKL. The CDR3 runs 16 residues. V was clipped by 4 bases and J by 9 bases, with 24 bases between them. CDR3 loop: CASSRDLQGLIWSYTF. In DNA, the CDR3 is TGCGCCAGCAGCCGCGATTTACAGGGTCTTATCTGGAGCTACACCTTC.

The rearrangement uses TRBV18 and TRBJ1-5, with 7 bases matching TRBD1. The J segment lost 2 bases and the V segment lost 5 bases, leaving 6 bases of the junction unmatched. The CDR3 is made up of 15 amino acids. Germline CDR1 and CDR2: KGHSH and LQKENI. The CDR3 sequence: CASSSDRVGNQPQHF. In DNA form, the CDR3 reads TGTGCCAGCTCAAGTGACAGGGTTGGCAATCAGCCCCAGCATTTT.

The V gene is TRBV5-1, the J gene TRBJ2-7; D might be TRBD1 or TRBD2, each matching 5 bases. V was trimmed by 0 bases and J by 5 bases, leaving 6 bases between them. Per germline, CDR1 SGHRS and CDR2 YFSETQ. The CDR3 covers 12 residues. In DNA form, the CDR3 reads TGCGCCAGCAGCTTGGTGGGGGACGAGCAGTACTTC. Translated, it gives CASSLVGDEQYF.

The chain carries TRBV6-5 and TRBJ1-2; 8 bases are shared with TRBD1. The trim removed 10 bases at V and 0 bases at J, leaving 7 bases unmatched. In germline, CDR1 is MNHEY, CDR2 SVGAGI. CDR3 length equals 14 residues. In DNA form, the CDR3 reads TGTGCCATCTCTCCAGGGGGCCCTAACTATGGCTACACCTTC. It is translated as CAISPGGPNYGYTF.

The genes are TRBV6-5 and TRBJ1-1; possibly TRBD1 for D (5 bases). The CDR3 spans 14 residues. The V end was cut by 6 bases, the J end by 7 bases, with 18 bases between. CDR1 and CDR2 (germline): MNHEY, SVGAGI. The CDR3 reads CASSFRTSQGEAFF. DNA for the CDR3: TGTGCCAGCAGCTTCCGGACCTCCCAGGGTGAAGCTTTCTTT.

The chain is built from TRBV9 and TRBJ2-3; D remains unclear. With 0 bases removed from V and 4 bases from J, the gap between germline ends came to 3 bases. The CDR3 contains 12 residues. CDR1 and CDR2 (germline): SGDLS, YYNGEE. In DNA, the CDR3 is TGTGCCAGCAGCGTAGGGCCAGATACGCAGTATTTT. The encoded protein is CASSVGPDTQYF.

The chain has TRBV28 and TRBJ2-1, with TRBD2 matching over 8 bases. The CDR3 is 15 amino acids. The V gene end was trimmed by 10 bases and the J gene end by 4 bases; junction bases not matched to a gene: 12. The germline gives CDR1 MDHEN, CDR2 SYDVKM. The CDR3 DNA reads as TGTGCCATCCAATGGCGGGGGGCGCCATACAATGAGCAGTTCTTC. Translated: CAIQWRGAPYNEQFF.

The CDR3 sequence is CASSPNEQFF. The CDR3 DNA follows: TGTGCCAGCTCACCCAATGAGCAGTTCTTC. The J gene is TRBJ2-1, the V gene TRBV18; D call uncertain. The CDR3 runs to 10 residues. Germline-derived CDR1 and CDR2 are KGHSH and LQKENI. V lost 3 bases to trimming and J lost 6 bases, with 0 bases between them.

The V gene is TRBV5-6, the J gene TRBJ2-3; D possibly uses TRBD1 or TRBD2 (5 bases each). This CDR3 has 15 amino acids. The V end lost 4 bases, the J end lost 2 bases, and 14 bases lay between the germline ends. Germline CDR1 reads SGHDT; CDR2 reads YYEEEE. The CDR3 protein is CASSPLGPNTDTQYF. The DNA of the CDR3 is TGTGCCAGCAGCCCGCTGGGACCAAACACAGATACGCAGTATTTT.

The gene calls are TRBV30 and TRBJ1-2; no firm D call. Germline V CDR1 and CDR2: GTSNPN, SVGIG (reference sequence). The CDR3 consists of 14 residues. V was clipped by 1 base and J by 8 bases, with 17 bases between them. The CDR3 sequence: CAWSARPSSGGYTF. In nucleotides, the CDR3 is TGTGCCTGGAGTGCCCGGCCGTCTAGTGGAGGCTACACCTTC.